The 23 T cell receptor beta chains presented below share a single source sample, sequenced in a study of shared clonotypes between healthy human individuals (dated by TCRdb to 2020 to 2022). The library was generated by the immunoSEQ multiplex PCR assay. TCRdb mirrors the immuneACCESS table, restricted to in-frame sequences. Some clones are absent from its copies; in checked studies, under half trace to an unresolved V gene, and the reason for the others is unknown. Recorded for this sample are about 2.4 million clones; more than 90% of them occurred a single time. The ten largest clonotypes hold 0.13% to 0.15% of the sample. Sequencing was performed on naive CD4+ T cells sorted from blood. The cell subset or site label corresponds to: CD45RA+ positively selected. These receptors all come from a man younger than 30 in good health.

The chain carries TRBV6-6 and TRBJ2-5; 7 bases match TRBD1. The J call is doubtful: the DNA matches TRBJ2-7 better. Germline CDR1 is MNHNY and CDR2 is SVGAGI (reference sequence). The length of the CDR3 is 15 residues. CDR3 residues: CASSYPRTGSYEQYF. The CDR3 nucleotides read TGTGCCAGCAGTTACCCCCGGACAGGCTCCTACGAGCAGTACTTC.

The gene calls are TRBV6-1 and TRBJ2-4, with 9 bases fitting TRBD1. The V gene end was trimmed by 7 bases and the J gene end by 6 bases; junction bases not matched to a gene: 7. Looked up from germline, CDR1 is MNHNS and CDR2 is SASEGT. The CDR3 contains 14 residues. For the CDR3, the DNA is TGTGCCAGCAACGGACAGGGGCCGAGAAACATTCAGTACTTC. Protein: CASNGQGPRNIQYF.

The chain links TRBV7-2 to TRBJ2-2; 15 positions agree with TRBD2. V lost 3 bases, J lost 6 bases, and 8 bases stayed unmatched. The V gene's germline CDR1 is SGHTA and CDR2 FQGNSA. The CDR3 spans 18 residues. The DNA of the CDR3 is TGTGCCAGCAGCTTCCAAGCGGGACTAGCGGGAGGCCCCGGGGAGCTGTTTTTT. As protein: CASSFQAGLAGGPGELFF.

The chain recombines TRBV2 with TRBJ2-1; TRBD2 matches at 10 bases. CDR1 and CDR2 (germline): SNHLY, FYNNEI. With 2 bases clipped from V and 9 bases from J, the junction kept 4 bases outside the gene matches. The CDR3 loop spans 14 amino acids. The CDR3 coding sequence is TGTGCCAGCAGTGAACTAGCGGGGGTTAGTGAGCAGTTCTTC. This translates into CASSELAGVSEQFF.

The chain combines TRBV6-5 with TRBJ1-1; weak D call: TRBD1 (5 bases). Germline V CDR1 and CDR2: MNHEY, SVGAGI. V was clipped by 6 bases and J by 9 bases, with 14 bases between them. This CDR3 comprises 12 residues. CDR3 coding DNA: TGTGCCAGCAGCACCCGGGACTCTAAAGCTTTCTTT. Amino acids: CASSTRDSKAFF.

The chain links TRBV5-6 to TRBJ2-1; D is perhaps TRBD2 (5 bases). The V end was cut by 4 bases, the J end by 3 bases, with 17 bases between. This CDR3 has 16 amino acids. Per germline, CDR1 SGHDT and CDR2 YYEEEE. CDR3 nucleotides: TGTGCCAGCAGCCCAATCGAGGGTACTTACTACAATGAGCAGTTCTTC. It translates to CASSPIEGTYYNEQFF. Drawing the rest from reference TRBV5-6 and TRBJ2-1, the complete variable domain is DAGVTQSPTHLIKTRGQQVTLRCSPKSGHDTVSWYQQALGQGPQFIFQYYEEEERQRGNFPDRFSGHQFPNYSSELNVNALLLGDSALYLCASSPIEGTYYNEQFFGPGTRLTVL.

The chain is built from TRBV6-1 and TRBJ1-3; D might be TRBD1 (5 bases). Germline lookup yields CDR1 MNHNS and CDR2 SASEGT. The CDR3 is 20 residues long. Trimming stripped 4 bases from V and 0 bases from J, with 25 bases between. CDR3 residues: CASSVHGGVLTVYSGNTIYF. The CDR3 DNA sequence: TGTGCCAGCAGTGTCCACGGAGGGGTCTTAACAGTATACTCTGGAAACACCATATATTTT.

This chain uses TRBV6-6 with TRBJ1-1; no firm D call. This CDR3 has 13 amino acids. Germline-derived CDR1 and CDR2 are MNHNY and SVGAGI (reference sequence). Trimming cost V 7 bases and J 2 bases, with 11 bases left between them. CDR3 residues: CASTPQLNTEAFF. DNA of the CDR3: TGTGCCAGCACCCCGCAGCTCAACACTGAAGCTTTCTTT.

The V and J genes are TRBV9 and TRBJ2-2; TRBD2 matches 8 bases. The CDR3 spans 16 residues. Trimming cost V 0 bases and J 6 bases; bases outside gene matches: 7. The V gene's germline CDR1 is SGDLS and CDR2 YYNGEE. The CDR3 loop is CASSVVAGGPAGELFF. CDR3 bases: TGTGCCAGCAGCGTAGTGGCGGGAGGACCGGCCGGGGAGCTGTTTTTT.

CDR3 region: CASDRGTASTDTQYF. The DNA for the CDR3 is TGTGCTAGTGATAGAGGGACTGCCAGCACAGATACGCAGTATTTT. This chain links TRBV12-5 with TRBJ2-3, with D possibly matching TRBD2 (6 bases). CDR1 LGHNT and CDR2 FRNRAP come from the germline V gene. The ends were cut back, 7 bases at V and 0 bases at J, with 14 bases in the middle. The CDR3 covers 15 residues.

This clone occurred a few times. The rearrangement uses TRBV18 and TRBJ1-5; 11 bases align to TRBD1. Germline loops: CDR1 KGHSH, CDR2 LQKENI. The CDR3 runs to 14 residues. J lost 7 bases, V lost 5 bases, and 4 bases had no gene match. Here the CDR3 DNA reads TGTGCCAGCTCAGTGGGACAGGGGGGACAGCCCCAGCATTTT. Protein sequence: CASSVGQGGQPQHF.

This chain uses TRBV7-2 with TRBJ2-1; D remains unclear. This CDR3 comprises 12 residues. V shed 1 base and J shed 9 bases, with 7 bases lying between them. Germline loops: CDR1 SGHTA, CDR2 FQGNSA. The CDR3 DNA is TGTGCCAGCAGCTTAGGGAAGGTTGAGCAGTTCTTC. Translated, it gives CASSLGKVEQFF. Combining the CDR3 with reference TRBV7-2 and TRBJ2-1 gives the whole variable domain GAGVSQSPSNKVTEKGKDVELRCDPISGHTALYWYRQSLGQGLEFLIYFQGNSAPDKSGLPSDRFSAERTGGSVSTLTIQRTQQEDSAVYLCASSLGKVEQFFGPGTRLTVL.

The chain has TRBV2 and TRBJ2-5, with 7 bases fitting TRBD1. CDR3 length: 14 residues. Germline values: CDR1 SNHLY, CDR2 FYNNEI. Unmatched junction bases numbered 6, after V lost 7 bases and J lost 1 base. CDR3 sequence reads: CASNTQGTQETQYF. In nucleotides, the CDR3 is TGTGCCAGCAACACACAGGGGACCCAAGAGACCCAGTACTTC.

The CDR3 DNA reads TGTGCCAGCAGCTTAGCGAGGACTAGCGGGAGCCTCTCCTACAATGAGCAGTTCTTC. Residues: CASSLARTSGSLSYNEQFF. The rearrangement links TRBV7-2 to TRBJ2-1, with TRBD2 matching 13 bases. Germline V CDR1 and CDR2: SGHTA, FQGNSA. The CDR3 totals 19 residues. J lost 0 bases, V lost 0 bases, and 5 bases had no gene match.

The rearrangement links TRBV2 to TRBJ2-3; 7 bases agree with TRBD1. There are 13 residues in the CDR3. Germline V gene lookup returns CDR1 SNHLY and CDR2 FYNNEI. The ends lost 6 bases at V and 4 bases at J; junction bases unmatched: 4. In DNA form, the CDR3 reads TGTGCCAGCAGAGAGACAGGGCCAGATACGCAGTATTTT. Its translation is CASRETGPDTQYF.

The rearrangement joins TRBV5-1 to TRBJ2-3; D unresolved. Germline CDR1 SGHRS, CDR2 YFSETQ. The CDR3 covers 13 residues. The ends were cut back, 1 base at V and 2 bases at J, with 5 bases in the middle. The DNA for the CDR3 is TGCGCCAGCAGCTTGTTTACCACAGATACGCAGTATTTT. This codes for CASSLFTTDTQYF.

V and J are TRBV30 and TRBJ2-1, with 7 bases matching TRBD1. Germline V gene data show CDR1 as GTSNPN and CDR2 as SVGIG (reference sequence). CDR3 length equals 12 residues. V lost 3 bases, J lost 15 bases, and 11 bases stayed unmatched. CDR3 sequence: CAWSETGYSPFF. Here the CDR3 DNA reads TGTGCCTGGAGCGAGACAGGGTATTCTCCGTTCTTC.

V and J are TRBV19 and TRBJ1-6; D uncertain. The CDR3 runs 15 residues. V was shortened by 1 base and J by 7 bases, with 11 bases between the two germline ends. Germline CDR1 and CDR2: LNHDA and SQIVND (reference sequence). This CDR3 reads CASSIGQDINSPLHF. The DNA for the CDR3 is TGTGCCAGTAGTATAGGGCAGGATATCAATTCACCCCTCCACTTT.

The rearrangement uses TRBV2 and TRBJ2-7; weak D call: TRBD1 (6 bases). Between the trimmed V and J ends, which lost 4 bases and 7 bases, there was a span of 14 bases. The germline V gene encodes CDR1 SNHLY and CDR2 FYNNEI. The CDR3 covers 13 residues. The CDR3 sequence: CASSVRTASEQYF. The CDR3 nucleotides are TGTGCCAGCAGTGTCAGGACAGCGTCGGAGCAGTACTTC.

This clone came up a few times. The rearrangement links TRBV30 to TRBJ1-4, with 9 nucleotides matching TRBD1. The CDR3 length is 13 residues. Germline loops: CDR1 GTSNPN, CDR2 SVGIG (reference sequence). V dropped 7 bases and J dropped 6; count of bases not matched to a gene: 6. CDR3 sequence: CASPGQGHEKLFF. The CDR3 coding sequence is TGTGCCTCTCCAGGACAGGGGCATGAAAAACTGTTTTTT.

The chain recombines TRBV18 with TRBJ2-3; a weak D match, TRBD1 (6 bases). Germline V CDR1 and CDR2: KGHSH, LQKENI. This CDR3 is built from 14 residues. Trimming removed 3 bases from V and 2 bases from J, with 9 bases in between. As DNA, the CDR3 is TGTGCCAGCTCACCTTGGGACACCACAGATACGCAGTATTTT. This gives the protein CASSPWDTTDTQYF. Combining the CDR3 with reference TRBV18 and TRBJ2-3 gives the whole variable domain NAGVMQNPRHLVRRRGQEARLRCSPMKGHSHVYWYRQLPEEGLKFMVYLQKENIIDESGMPKERFSAEFPKEGPSILRIQQVVRGDSAAYFCASSPWDTTDTQYFGPGTRLTVL.

The rearrangement uses TRBV29-1 and TRBJ1-2; no clear D. V was trimmed by 6 bases and J by 3 bases, leaving 14 bases between them. Germline CDR1 reads SQVTM; CDR2 reads ANQGSEA. The CDR3 runs to 13 residues. This CDR3 reads CSVVGWGYYGYTF. CDR3 nucleotide sequence: TGCAGCGTAGTCGGTTGGGGTTACTATGGCTACACCTTC.

The J gene is TRBJ2-7, the V gene TRBV10-3; D unclear. The CDR3 extends over 13 amino acids. Germline V CDR1 and CDR2: ENHRY, SYGVKD. The V gene lost 0 bases and the J gene lost 6 bases, with 9 bases spanning the gap. The CDR3 sequence is CAISESVRGEQYF. CDR3 coding DNA: TGTGCCATCAGTGAGTCGGTCAGAGGCGAGCAGTACTTC.